These 31 T cell receptor beta chains share one sample of origin, sequenced in a study of tumor-infiltrating lymphocytes in primary liver carcinoma. A constant-region primer primed TCR beta cDNA synthesis from about 0.55 ug of total RNA. Nested multiplex PCR, run for three rounds with slightly modified ARM-PCR, yielded TCR beta libraries. In the first two PCR rounds, TRBV1-TRBV30 forward primers were paired with a C-beta reverse primer, and each round lasted approximately 10 cycles. TCRdb re-derived calls from the multiplex PCR reads in MiXCR, one entry per CDR3 protein. The sample comprises tens of thousands of distinct CDR3 sequences, roughly 77% of which are singletons, and more than 35% rests with the top ten. Co-extracted RNA and DNA came from roughly 20-30 mg of unsorted bulk tissue. The specimen was tumor-adjacent normal liver tissue. The source is a man aged 40-55 years with primary liver carcinoma and hepatitis B virus infection.

As to this clonotype: Since no conserved phenylalanine or tryptophan closes the CDR3, a read error is the likely cause. The J gene is TRBJ1-3, the V gene TRBV5-5, with TRBD1 matching 7 bases. Per the germline V gene, CDR1 is SGHKS and CDR2 is YYEKEE (reference sequence). There are 17 residues in the CDR3. V lost 4 bases to trimming and J lost 8 bases; unmatched junction nucleotides: 18. CDR3 nucleotide sequence: TGTGCCAGCAGCGCCGGGACAGATCTCTTTTCTGAAGACACCATATATTCT. It yields the protein CASSAGTDLFSEDTIYS.

With regard to this clonotype: The CDR3 does not end in the conserved phenylalanine or tryptophan, so this is likely a read error. V is TRBV14 and J is TRBJ2-1; D possibly matches TRBD1 or TRBD2 (5 bases each). From germline, CDR1 is SGHDN and CDR2 FVKESK. This CDR3 region has 14 residues. The CDR3 loop reads CASSQGRASRGQFS. The DNA for the CDR3 is TGTGCTAGCAGCCAAGGAAGGGCGTCGAGGGGGCAGTTCTCC.

This clonotype was seen at least ten times. The CDR3 DNA is TGTGCCAGCAGTGACTCGACTAGCGGGAGCAATGAGCAGTTCTTC. Residues: CASSDSTSGSNEQFF. The chain employs TRBV6-4 and TRBJ2-1; 12 bases fit TRBD2. Germline trimming cut 0 bases from V and 6 bases from J; bases unmatched to any gene: 0. This CDR3 spans 15 amino acids. Germline V gives CDR1 MRHNA, CDR2 SNTAGT.

The gene calls are TRBV10-1 and TRBJ2-5, with 7 bases that match TRBD1. This CDR3 has 13 amino acids. From germline, CDR1 is WNHNN and CDR2 SYGVQD (reference sequence). V gave up 7 bases and J gave up 2 bases; unmatched junction bases: 4. The CDR3 coding sequence is TGCGCCAGCAAAACAGGGGCGCAAGAGACCCAGTACTTC. Its translation is CASKTGAQETQYF.

Concerning this clonotype itself: One end of the junction does not line up with germline, which may come from a read error. For the CDR3, the DNA is TGTGCCGGTGGGGCTATCGGCCATAGCTCCTGCAATGAGCAGTTCTTC. It encodes CAGGAIGHSSCNEQFF. This rearrangement joins TRBV12-3 or TRBV12-4 to TRBJ2-1; tentatively, D is TRBD1 (5 bases). The CDR3 loop spans 16 amino acids.

Details on this clonotype: Since no conserved phenylalanine or tryptophan closes the CDR3, a read error is the likely cause. No DNA is shown, since the ends of the CDR3 on it are uncertain; the CDR3 is the one TCRdb lists. The rearrangement links TRBV5-4 to TRBJ1-2; TRBD1 is taken as the D call from the table, unchecked against the DNA. Germline-derived CDR1 and CDR2 are SGHNT and YYREEE (reference sequence). 14 amino acids form the CDR3, both terminal residues included. This CDR3 is CASSLGSNSGGYTS.

This clonotype was observed a handful of times. The V gene is TRBV11-2, the J gene TRBJ1-1; TRBD1 matches at 7 bases. The junction had 3 bases not matched to a gene; V was cut back by 5 bases and J by 0 bases. The CDR3 runs to 14 residues. Germline values: CDR1 SGHAT, CDR2 FQNNGV. CDR3 coding DNA: TGTGCCAGCAGCCCGGGACAGCTGAACACTGAAGCTTTCTTT. Translation gives CASSPGQLNTEAFF.

This clonotype was seen a single time. At one end the junction does not follow the germline gene, possibly because of a read error. The V gene is TRBV7-3, the J gene TRBJ2-3, with 11 bases that match TRBD1. The CDR3 contains 15 residues. Germline CDR1 SGHTA, CDR2 FQGTGA. CDR3 DNA: TGTGCTAGCAGCTCCGGACAGGGGGCGACAGATACGCAGTATTTT. Its protein is CASSSGQGATDTQYF.

Turning to this clonotype: The junction shows a germline mismatch at one end, possibly a read error. The J gene is TRBJ2-1, the V gene TRBV13, with a weak D call TRBD2 (6 bases). Germline V gives CDR1 PRHDT, CDR2 FYEKMQ (reference sequence). CDR3 length: 18 residues. The CDR3 protein is CASNLALLRWEVYNEQFF. The CDR3 DNA reads TGTGCCAGCAACTTAGCCCTACTTCGGTGGGAGGTCTACAATGAGCAGTTCTTC.

To note about this clonotype: A read error may explain this, as a much larger clone is one base away. The CDR3 sequence: CASKVERGGNQSQHF. The CDR3 DNA reads TGTGCCAGCAAGGTGGAAAGGGGGGGCAATCAGTCCCAGCATTTT. J is TRBJ1-5 and V is TRBV21-1; TRBD1, as called in the table, went unchecked against the DNA. TRBV21-1 is a known pseudogene. This CDR3 has 15 amino acids.

This clonotype occurred once. The chain is built from TRBV11-3 and TRBJ1-5; either TRBD1 or TRBD2 may supply D (5 bases each). Matching the DNA end better, TRBJ2-3 makes the J call doubtful. The CDR3 sequence is 15 residues long. In germline, CDR1 is SGHNT, CDR2 YENEEA. Written as DNA, the CDR3 is TGTGCAAGCTGCTTAGATCTGGGGGTGGCTCAGCCCCAGTATTTT. Protein sequence: CASCLDLGVAQPQYF.

Note on this clonotype: The junction and the germline gene differ at one end; a read error may be behind it. This sequence joins TRBV14 and TRBJ1-5; TRBD1 agrees at 8 bases. The CDR3 sequence is 13 residues long. Germline V CDR1 and CDR2: SGHDN, FVKESK. CDR3: CAISQGQGQSQHF. The CDR3 DNA follows: TGTGCCATCAGCCAAGGACAGGGTCAGTCCCAGCATTTT.

As regards this clonotype: Germline and junction disagree at one end, which may indicate a read error. The chain has TRBV5-5 and TRBJ2-5; D is undetermined. This CDR3 comprises 13 residues. CDR1 SGHKS and CDR2 YYEKEE come from the germline V gene (reference sequence). In DNA, the CDR3 is TGTGCCAGCAGCCCCGGTGTGATCGAGACCCAGTGCTTC. Amino acids: CASSPGVIETQCF.

The CDR3 DNA sequence: TGTGCCAGCAGAGGGAGGGGGTGTGAAGCTTTCTTT. Amino acid sequence: CASRGRGCEAFF. This chain links TRBV6-2 or TRBV6-3 with TRBJ1-1, with D possibly TRBD1 on 6 matching bases. Trimming took off 6 bases at V and 7 bases at J, with 12 bases between the two ends. The germline gives CDR1 MNHEY, CDR2 SVGEGT. The CDR3 runs to 12 residues.

For this clonotype: Since a much larger clone is just one base distant, this may be a read error. In nucleotides, the CDR3 is TGTGACTGGCTCTCTGGAAACACCATATATTTT. Its protein is CDWLSGNTIYF. The J gene is TRBJ1-3, the V gene TRBV30; D remains ambiguous. CDR1 and CDR2 (germline): GTSNPN, SVGIG (reference sequence). The CDR3 is 11 amino acids.

This clonotype was counted ten times or more. This may come from a read error, since a much larger clone is one base off. The V and J genes are TRBV7-9 and TRBJ1-2; no definite D call. Germline lookup yields CDR1 SEHNR and CDR2 FQNEAQ (reference sequence). V lost 5 bases and J lost 3, with 13 bases in between. CDR3 length: 14 amino acids. This CDR3 reads CASSIDDRYYGYTF. The CDR3 nucleotides read TGTGCCAGCAGCATAGATGACCGGTACTATGGCTACACCTTC.

Worth noting for this clonotype: At one of its ends the junction is not consistent with the germline gene, which may arise from a read error. The genes are TRBV14 and TRBJ2-1; D perhaps matches TRBD2 (5 bases). Germline V gene sequence: CDR1 SGHDN, CDR2 FVKESK. This CDR3 spans 16 amino acids. CDR3 loop: CASSSVTGWVNNEHFF. CDR3 nucleotide sequence: TGTGCCAGCAGTTCCGTAACGGGATGGGTAAACAATGAGCACTTCTTC.

The table lists this clonotype with many counts. The rearrangement joins TRBV6-2 or TRBV6-3 to TRBJ2-7; a weak D match, TRBD2 (5 bases). The V gene lost 4 bases and the J gene lost 3 bases, with 13 bases spanning the gap. Per the germline V gene, CDR1 is MNHEY and CDR2 is SVGEGT. The CDR3 totals 14 residues. The CDR3 DNA follows: TGTGCCAGCAGTTCGTTGCTAGCCGACTACGAGCAGTACTTC. It codes for CASSSLLADYEQYF.

The V call is TRBV12-3 or TRBV12-4, the J call TRBJ2-1, with a tentative D call TRBD1 (5 bases). V gave up 6 bases and J gave up 3 bases, with 12 bases separating them. CDR3 length: 14 amino acids. The CDR3: CASRPGHIYNEQFF. The DNA for the CDR3 is TGTGCCAGCAGGCCTGGACATATCTACAATGAGCAGTTCTTC.

CDR3 protein: CASSRGRHEDNEQFF. The CDR3 coding sequence is TGTGCCAGCAGCCGGGGACGACACGAAGACAATGAGCAGTTCTTC. The V and J genes are TRBV11-3 and TRBJ2-1; TRBD1 or TRBD2 may be the D gene (5 bases each). Trimming removed 5 bases at V and 5 bases at J, with 16 bases between. The CDR3 consists of 15 residues. Looked up from germline, CDR1 is SGHNT and CDR2 is YENEEA.

Concerning this clonotype: The junction departs from germline at one end; a sequencing error may be responsible. The rearrangement links TRBV6-1 to TRBJ2-1; 12 nucleotides line up with TRBD2. CDR3 length: 15 residues. Germline V gives CDR1 MNHNS, CDR2 SASEGT. This CDR3 is CASGETSGSSHEQFF. The CDR3 DNA reads TGTGCCAGCGGTGAGACTAGCGGGAGTTCCCATGAACAGTTCTTC.

V is TRBV28 and J is TRBJ2-1, with D possibly TRBD2 on 6 matching bases. Germline V CDR1 and CDR2: MDHEN, SYDVKM. This CDR3 is built from 14 residues. Trimming stripped 4 bases from V and 8 bases from J, with 15 bases between. CDR3 residues: CASSSPGEEDEQFF. The CDR3 DNA reads TGTGCCAGCAGTTCCCCCGGGGAGGAGGATGAGCAGTTCTTC. Together with reference TRBV28 and TRBJ2-1, the CDR3 gives the full variable domain: DVKVTQSSRYLVKRTGEKVFLECVQDMDHENMFWYRQDPGLGLRLIYFSYDVKMKEKGDIPEGYSVSREKKERFSLILESASTNQTSMYLCASSSPGEEDEQFFGPGTRLTVL.

For this clonotype: The conserved phenylalanine or tryptophan is not found at the CDR3 terminus, so this likely reflects a read error. The chain couples TRBV6-1 to TRBJ2-2; 12 nucleotides agree with TRBD2. Germline V gene lookup returns CDR1 MNHNS and CDR2 SASEGT. The CDR3 contains 16 residues. CDR3 loop: CVNTETSGSVTGELFS. CDR3 nucleotide sequence: TGTGTCAACACTGAGACTAGCGGGAGTGTTACCGGGGAGCTGTTTTCT.

The chain uses TRBV10-3 and TRBJ2-7; a possible D gene is TRBD1 (6 bases). Germline V gene lookup returns CDR1 ENHRY and CDR2 SYGVKD. V lost 10 bases to trimming and J lost 4 bases, with 20 bases between them. This CDR3 spans 14 amino acids. CDR3 nucleotides: TGTGCCACCACCCCGACAGGCCTAGTATACGAGCAGTACTTC. It encodes CATTPTGLVYEQYF.

A few counts support this clonotype. At one boundary the junction diverges from the germline segment, which might be a read error. V usage is TRBV4-3 and J usage is TRBJ2-7; D not resolved. CDR3 length: 13 amino acids. Germline V lookup: CDR1 LGHNA, CDR2 YSLEER. Written as DNA, the CDR3 is TGCGCCAGCAGCCAAGATCTGCCCTACAAGCAGCACTTC. As protein: CASSQDLPYKQHF.

This chain connects TRBV6-1 to TRBJ1-2; TRBD1 matches at 7 bases. The CDR3 is made up of 15 amino acids. The germline gives CDR1 MNHNS, CDR2 SASEGT. Trimming removed 5 bases from V and 4 bases from J; junction bases left unmatched: 10. CDR3 loop: CASSTRNRGGYGYTF. CDR3 coding DNA: TGTGCCAGCAGTACGCGGAACAGGGGAGGCTATGGCTACACCTTC.

This clonotype was seen just once. In this CDR3 the conserved last residue, phenylalanine or tryptophan, is missing, so a read error is likely. No DNA is shown, since the ends of the CDR3 on it are uncertain; the CDR3 is the one TCRdb lists. This chain connects TRBV11-2 to TRBJ2-5; the table's D call, TRBD2, was not checked against the DNA. The germline CDR1 and CDR2 sequences are SGHAT and FQNNGV. The CDR3 region is 13 residues in length, termini included. CDR3 amino acids: CASSPLRGETQYL.

This clonotype was recorded at least ten times. This chain uses TRBV6-2 or TRBV6-3 with TRBJ2-3; the D gene is possibly TRBD2 (6 bases). Trimming took off 2 bases at V and 2 bases at J, with 11 bases between the two ends. Per germline, CDR1 MNHEY and CDR2 SVGEGT. The CDR3 is made up of 15 amino acids. The CDR3 loop is CASSYTGEATDTQYF. The CDR3, as DNA: TGTGCCAGCAGTTACACGGGAGAGGCCACAGATACGCAGTATTTT.

A remark on this clonotype: The junction shows a germline mismatch at one end, possibly a read error. The chain couples TRBV29-1 to TRBJ2-4, with a tentative D call TRBD2 (7 bases). The CDR3 contains 13 residues. Germline CDR1 is SQVTM and CDR2 is ANQGSEA. The chain's CDR3 is CRVECGGADIQYF. The DNA of the CDR3 is TGCAGGGTTGAATGCGGGGGCGCAGACATTCAGTACTTC.

In the case of this clonotype: A read error may produce the germline difference seen at one junction end. The chain joins TRBV5-1 to TRBJ1-4; D not certain. Germline lookup yields CDR1 SGHRS and CDR2 YFSETQ. The CDR3 contains 13 residues. This chain's CDR3 is CASSLGGFEKLFF. The CDR3 region has the DNA TGCGCCAGCAGCTTGGGCGGGTTTGAAAAACTGTTCTTT.

J is TRBJ2-7 and V is TRBV7-8; no reliable D call. V gave up 5 bases and J gave up 1 base, with 24 bases separating them. This CDR3 contains 18 residues. The germline V gene encodes CDR1 SGHVS and CDR2 FQNEAQ. CDR3: CASSPPAGTVPISYEQYF. The CDR3 bases are TGTGCCAGCAGCCCACCCGCAGGTACGGTTCCCATTTCCTACGAGCAGTACTTC.